Listed here are 4 T cell receptor beta chains from one sample, sequenced in a study of CD8+CD57+ T cells in acquired aplastic anemia. TCR beta VDJ and CDR3 profiling used genomic DNA as template. TCRdb reprocessed the reads with MiXCR, giving one entry per CDR3 protein. The sample includes fewer than 250,000 distinct CDR3 sequences, 54% of them seen just once. What was sequenced was sorted CD4+, CD8+, or CD8+CD57+ T cells (not recorded which) from PBMCs. These TCRs come from a human donor in good health, serving as a control.

With regard to this clonotype: The conserved closing phenylalanine or tryptophan is absent in this CDR3, likely reflecting a read error. The CDR3 nucleotides read TGTGCCACCAGTGTTTTAGGCTGGCCCCAGCATCTT. This gives the protein CATSVLGWPQHL. This chain uses TRBV24-1 with TRBJ1-5, with D uncertain. V shed 5 bases and J shed 9 bases, with 10 bases lying between them. The CDR3 runs to 12 residues. CDR1 and CDR2 from the germline V gene are KGHDR and SFDVKD.

The table lists this clonotype with many counts. The rearrangement uses TRBV6-9 and TRBJ1-2; TRBD1 aligns across 9 bases. CDR3 size: 18 residues. V lost 5 bases and J lost 4; bases outside the gene matches: 17. Germline CDR1 reads MNHGY; CDR2 reads SVAAGI. CDR3: CASSRPGQGSTGGYGYTF. DNA for the CDR3: TGTGCCAGCAGTCGACCCGGACAGGGGAGTACCGGGGGCTATGGCTACACCTTC.

This clonotype was recorded only once. The chain recombines TRBV7-2 with TRBJ1-3; no firm D call. Germline V gene data show CDR1 as SGHTA and CDR2 as FQGNSA. Trimming shortened V by 7 bases and J by 4 bases, and 14 bases separated the two germline ends. This CDR3 comprises 14 residues. The CDR3 sequence: CASIQPRAGNTIYF. Written as DNA, the CDR3 is TGTGCCAGCATACAACCAAGAGCCGGAAACACCATATATTTT.

This clonotype was observed many times. CDR3 loop: CAISDRDEKLFF. In nucleotides, the CDR3 is TGTGCCATCAGTGACAGGGATGAAAAACTGTTTTTT. The rearrangement uses TRBV10-3 and TRBJ1-4, with D possibly TRBD1 on 5 matching bases. Germline CDR1 and CDR2: ENHRY and SYGVKD. This CDR3 has 12 amino acids. Trimming removed 3 bases at V and 6 bases at J, with 5 bases between.